The source of this TCR beta chain is a study of OX40 agonist ivuxolimab in advanced cancers. A remark on this clone: Its matching antigen is unknown.

Findings and limits, study-wide: Expanded peripheral T cells had an undetermined antigen specificity. Among T cells, CD8+ cells averaged more expanded clones than CD4+ cells.

This CDR3 region has 14 residues. Trimming cost V 4 bases and J 7 bases; bases outside gene matches: 7. The germline V gene has CDR1 SGHRS and CDR2 YFSETQ. Clones were sequenced by immunoSEQ multiplex PCR, and TCRdb holds only the in-frame ones, with some missing. The sample lists over 70,000 clones, approximately 90% occurring once. This receptor was obtained from an adult with an advanced solid tumor such as melanoma, head and neck, liver or kidney cancer. The specimen was CD4+ or CD8+ T cells sorted from blood, collected in a trial of the OX40 agonist ivuxolimab. The chain links TRBV5-1 to TRBJ2-2, with TRBD1 identical over 7 bases. CDR3 in amino acids: CASSRTGVIGELFF. The CDR3, as DNA: TGCGCCAGCAGCCGAACAGGGGTAATCGGGGAGCTGTTTTTT.